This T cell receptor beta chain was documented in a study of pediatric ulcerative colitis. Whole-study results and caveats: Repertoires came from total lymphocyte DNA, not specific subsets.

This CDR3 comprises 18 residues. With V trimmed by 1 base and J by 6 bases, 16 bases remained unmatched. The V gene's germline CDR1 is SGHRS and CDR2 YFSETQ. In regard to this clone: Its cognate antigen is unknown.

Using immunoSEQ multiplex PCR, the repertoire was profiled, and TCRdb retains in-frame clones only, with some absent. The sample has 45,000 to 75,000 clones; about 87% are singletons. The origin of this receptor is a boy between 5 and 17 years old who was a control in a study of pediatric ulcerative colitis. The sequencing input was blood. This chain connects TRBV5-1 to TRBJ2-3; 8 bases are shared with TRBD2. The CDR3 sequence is CASSLTTSAGLIMDTQYF. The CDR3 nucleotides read TGCGCCAGCAGCTTGACGACTAGCGCGGGACTAATTATGGATACGCAGTATTTT. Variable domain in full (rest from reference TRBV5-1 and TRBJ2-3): KAGVTQTPRYLIKTRGQQVTLSCSPISGHRSVSWYQQTPGQGLQFLFEYFSETQRNKGNFPGRFSGRQFSNSRSEMNVSTLELGDSALYLCASSLTTSAGLIMDTQYFGPGTRLTVL.